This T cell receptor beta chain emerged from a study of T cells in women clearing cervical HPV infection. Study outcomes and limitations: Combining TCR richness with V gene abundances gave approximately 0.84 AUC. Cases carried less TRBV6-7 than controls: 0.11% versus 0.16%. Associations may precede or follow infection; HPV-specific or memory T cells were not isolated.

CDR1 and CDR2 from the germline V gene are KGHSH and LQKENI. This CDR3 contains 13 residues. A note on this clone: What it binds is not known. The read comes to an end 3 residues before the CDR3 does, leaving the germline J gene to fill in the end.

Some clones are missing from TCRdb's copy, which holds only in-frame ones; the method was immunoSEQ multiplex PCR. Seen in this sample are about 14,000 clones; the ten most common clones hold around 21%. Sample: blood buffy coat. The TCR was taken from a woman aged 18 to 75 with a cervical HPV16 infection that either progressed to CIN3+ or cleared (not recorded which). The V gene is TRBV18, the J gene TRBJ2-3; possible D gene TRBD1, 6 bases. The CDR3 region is CASSRGQRETQYF. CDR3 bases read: TGTGCCAGCTCCCGCGGACAGAGAGAGACG. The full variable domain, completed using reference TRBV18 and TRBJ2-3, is NAGVMQNPRHLVRRRGQEARLRCSPMKGHSHVYWYRQLPEEGLKFMVYLQKENIIDESGMPKERFSAEFPKEGPSILRIQQVVRGDSAAYFCASSRGQRETQYFGPGTRLTVL.